This is a list of T cell receptor beta chains from one sample in a study of blood T cell repertoires in COVID-19. Profiled with immunoSEQ multiplex PCR; TCRdb holds only in-frame clones, not every one. Of some 390,000 clones in the sample, around 90% were seen once. The material sequenced was peripheral blood. The receptors come from a human donor in a cohort sampled during active COVID-19. The CDR3 runs from the conserved cysteine through the conserved F or W. A D gene is named only where the DNA matches it firmly. Clone size appears in some rows only: once, few, many, or a class for an expanded clone.

v_gene	len	abundance	d_gene	j_gene	CDR3nt	CDR3aa
TRBV7-9	14	NA	NA	TRBJ2-7	TGTGCCAGCAGCTTCCCGGGACTCCCCTACGAGCAGTACTTC	CASSFPGLPYEQYF
TRBV28	15	NA	NA	TRBJ2-1	TGTGCCAGCAGTTTTACGGGGGTATCCTACAATGAGCAGTTCTTC	CASSFTGVSYNEQFF
TRBV11-2	16	NA	TRBD2	TRBJ2-5	TGTGCCAGCAGCCCTGGGCTGGGAGCGGGGCGGGAGACCCAGTACTTC	CASSPGLGAGRETQYF
TRBV6-5	14	NA	NA	TRBJ2-7	TGTGCCAGCAGTCCCCAGGTGGGGCCCTACGAGCAGTACTTC	CASSPQVGPYEQYF
TRBV7-2	15	NA	TRBD2	TRBJ2-7	TGTGCCAGCAGCTTATCGGCGGGGGGCCGCTACGAGCAGTACTTC	CASSLSAGGRYEQYF
TRBV7-6	17	NA	TRBD2	TRBJ2-3	TGTGCCAGCAGCCAAACCGGGACTAGCGGTTCAACAGATACGCAGTATTTT	CASSQTGTSGSTDTQYF
TRBV19	13	NA	NA	TRBJ1-1	TGTGCCAGTAGTATTACGGGGCAGGAGGGGGCTTTCTTT	CASSITGQEGAFF
TRBV6-5	13	NA	NA	TRBJ1-2	TGTGCCAGCAGTTGGGGGGGGAACTATGGCTACACCTTC	CASSWGGNYGYTF
TRBV5-4	14	few	TRBD2	TRBJ2-1	TGTGCCAGCAGCTCCCCTAGCGGGAGGAATGAGCAGTTCTTC	CASSSPSGRNEQFF
TRBV19	13	NA	TRBD1	TRBJ1-6	TGTGCCACCTCGGACAGGGGCGCATCACCCCTCCACTTT	CATSDRGASPLHF
TRBV4-1	18	NA	NA	TRBJ2-7	TGCGCCAGCAGCCAAAACGACAGAGTGACCCCCTCTAGCTACGAGCAGTACTTC	CASSQNDRVTPSSYEQYF
TRBV7-2	16	once	TRBD1	TRBJ1-5	TGTGCCAGCAGCTTACTCGGGACAGCCGGGAATCAGCCCCAGCATTTT	CASSLLGTAGNQPQHF
TRBV5-1	14	NA	NA	TRBJ2-2	TGCGCCAGCAGCTTGGCGGTGAACACCGGGGAGCTGTTTTTT	CASSLAVNTGELFF
TRBV7-8	17	NA	NA	TRBJ2-3	TGTGCCAGCAGCTTAGCGCTAGCCCTCAGGGGGGCAGATACGCAGTATTTT	CASSLALALRGADTQYF
TRBV11-2	15	once	TRBD2	TRBJ2-1	TGTGCCAGCAGCCTGGGAGCGGGGGGCCTGAATGAGCAGTTCTTC	CASSLGAGGLNEQFF
TRBV5-5	18	NA	TRBD1	TRBJ1-6	TGTGCCAGCAGCCCAGCCCCGGGACAGGGGGATCGGGATTCACCCCTCCACTTT	CASSPAPGQGDRDSPLHF
TRBV6-1	15	NA	TRBD2	TRBJ2-1	TGTGCCAGCAGTGAGGGCGGGGGGGCCTACAATGAGCAGTTCTTC	CASSEGGGAYNEQFF
TRBV3-1/TRBV3-2	15	NA	TRBD1	TRBJ1-4	TGTGCCAGCAGCCCGCCCGGGACAGGGATTGAAAAACTGTTTTTT	CASSPPGTGIEKLFF
TRBV24-1	14	NA	TRBD1	TRBJ1-5	TGTGCCACCAGTGATTCAGGGGGTGGTCAGCCCCAGCATTTT	CATSDSGGGQPQHF
TRBV3-1/TRBV3-2	17	NA	NA	TRBJ2-2	TGTGCCAGCAGCCATCCCCGGGGGTTTGGGAACACCGGGGAGCTGTTTTTT	CASSHPRGFGNTGELFF
TRBV5-1	15	NA	TRBD1	TRBJ2-3	TGCGCCAGCAGCTTCGGGACAGGGGCCACAGATACGCAGTATTTT	CASSFGTGATDTQYF
TRBV27	15	NA	TRBD2	TRBJ2-1	TGTGCCAGCAGTTCCCGGGGACTAGCTTATAATGAGCAGTTCTTC	CASSSRGLAYNEQFF
TRBV7-3	13	NA	NA	TRBJ2-1	TGTGCCAGCAGCTTACAACAGTACAATGAGCAGTTCTTC	CASSLQQYNEQFF